Below, one TCR beta chain is given with its context. This clonotype showed up just a few times. The antigen it binds to is not known. Base-call qualities are not available, and no considerably larger clone is one nucleotide away. Only healthy Caucasian donors were included. The twin cohort consisted of three pairs of female monozygotic twins, all aged about 18 to 30 years. Positive isolation kits from Invitrogen were used to isolate CD4+ and CD8+ T cell populations. Receptor amplification or capture employed 5' RACE. Instrument used: Illumina HiSeq 2000. A universal primer binding site was introduced by template switching, and a unique molecular identifier was present in the final cDNA, enabling accurate counting of TCR cDNA molecules. First-strand cDNA for TCR alpha and beta chains was synthesized from specific primers in the conserved constant-segment region. To control for contamination, every cDNA library was double barcoded, receiving both a SMART-Mk sample barcode and Illumina barcodes. TruSeq adapter sequences, together with Illumina sample barcodes, were added in two successive PCR steps. The Illumina HiSeq platform was used with custom primers to sequence TCR alpha and beta cDNA libraries. The paper's data handling went like this. Raw reads were processed with MiGEC to extract unique molecular identifiers, and MiXCR was used to determine CDR3 positions. For each individual, recombination models were inferred using an EM algorithm with the repgenHMM and IGoR tools. The analysis of shared clonotypes was done with the tcR package in R, with sharing normalized by the product of cloneset sizes. To study raw recombination without the effects of thymic and clonal selection, out-of-frame nonproductive sequences were analyzed. Clones were called with MiXCR by TCRdb after fastp trimmed the public reads at Q25, and only in-frame beta chains were retained. A single entry per CDR3 protein holds the most common genes and DNA from its merged rows. V and J calls and clone size were set by TCRdb, not the authors. Counted in this sample were 500,000 to 600,000 distinct CDR3 sequences; around 20% of them appeared once. Of the sample, 0.75% to 0.95% falls within the top ten clones.

This entry belongs to a study of identical twins (dated by TCRdb to 2015 to 2016). At the level of the whole study: To test whether fetal clonotypes persist, the study used deep sequencing on TCR alpha and beta repertoires from monozygotic twins, unrelated adults of various ages, and cord blood. Replicate twin experiments were performed at different times using different library preparation protocols to rule out contamination.

Results the study describes overall, beyond this receptor: Compared with coincidental sharing between unrelated individuals, an excess of low generation-probability sequences was observed among out-of-frame TCR alpha sequences shared between twins. Zero-insertion analyses could be partly confounded by invariant T cells such as MAIT and iNKT, though diverse VJ usage argued against such confounding for most clonotypes. Conclusions relied on cross-sectional statistical analysis, since the same donors could not be followed over many years. Excess twin sharing in beta out-of-frame sequences was weaker because fewer shared sequences lowered the signal-to-noise ratio. Fewer insertions were carried by abundant cord blood beta clonotypes, a similar but weaker trend appeared in young adult naive repertoires, and no such trend appeared in memory repertoires. Out-of-frame TCR alpha sharing in monozygotic twins was systematically underestimated by recombination models, whereas sharing between unrelated individuals was in agreement with the recombination models.

Taken from cysteine to phenylalanine, the CDR3 has 15 residues. CDR3 DNA only is kept here, 45 bases in frame from base 1. V is cut back by 0 bases and J by 7 bases, with 5 bases in the junction unmatched. CDR1 is given as ENHRY and CDR2 as SYGVKD, both from the germline V gene. These data were likewise used in another study, on T cells expressing NK-cell markers. According to the second study: In sorted CD3+CD56+NKG2C+, CD3+CD56+NKG2C- and CD3+CD56-NKG2C+ T-cell subsets from 7 or 8 donors, TCR beta-chain repertoires were profiled. Among the eight sequenced donors, seven were HCMV-seropositive and one was HCMV-seronegative. In several experiments an anti-gammadeltaTCR antibody was added to restrict sorting to alphabetaTCR-expressing T cells. In more than five donors, the dominant CD3+CD56+NKG2C+ clonotypes were found to rank among the top 10 CD8+ clonotypes and to make up roughly 1.0-7.5% of CD8+ T cells. Those dominant clonotypes were again the most abundant among CD3+CD56-NKG2C+ cells in a handful of donors, at 28.3-60.1%. It remained unclear whether the expanded NKG2C-expressing T cell clones were specific for HCMV antigens. The eight sequenced donors were randomly selected healthy volunteers, three men and five women. HCMV serostatus was determined by detecting HCMV-specific IgG in serum with a commercial ELISA kit. Reads were demultiplexed and grouped by UMI with MIGEC, and clonotypes were assembled and quantified with MiTCR. To remove erroneous sequences, TCR cDNA sequences were retained only when supported by two or more reads. The tcR package was used for downstream repertoire analysis, and clonotypes were matched between fractions using CDR3 nucleotide sequence together with V segment. VDJmatch was used to annotate antigen specificity against VDJdb, with one amino acid substitution in CDR3 allowed.

The sequenced sample consisted of CD4+ T cells sorted from blood. Rearrangement joined TRBV10-3 to TRBJ1-4; the central 7 bases match TRBD1. This receptor was obtained from a woman under 30 in good health. At the DNA level, the sequence is TGTGCCATCAGTGAGTCGTATCGGGACAGTGAAAAACTGTTTTTT. Its translation reads: CAISESYRDSEKLFF.